This record concerns one T cell receptor beta chain sequence. Antigen unknown. The data originate from a study of cytomegalovirus exposure and HLA in healthy donors. Study findings and constraints: Donors were assumed by presence/absence analyses to have roughly uniform sequencing depth. Later analysis placed DRB1 highest and HLA-C lowest in TCR association rates, which differed by HLA locus.

PCR primers comprised 60 Vbeta and 13 Jbeta primers. The assay was immunoSEQ multiplex PCR, and TCRdb's table has in-frame clones only and misses some. The repertoire holds over 150,000 clones, with about 77% as singletons. Germline loops: CDR1 SGHAT, CDR2 FQNNGV. The CDR3 has 14 residues. V was pared by 5 bases and J by 4 bases, with 13 bases between. Sequencing was done on a sample of PBMCs. The chain couples TRBV11-2 to TRBJ2-3, with TRBD2 as a possible D gene (6 bases). The TCR originated in a man younger than 45 in good health and CMV-seropositive. CDR3 DNA sequence: TGTGCCAGCAGCCTTAGCGGTCGCCCAGATACGCAGTATTTT. It specifies CASSLSGRPDTQYF.